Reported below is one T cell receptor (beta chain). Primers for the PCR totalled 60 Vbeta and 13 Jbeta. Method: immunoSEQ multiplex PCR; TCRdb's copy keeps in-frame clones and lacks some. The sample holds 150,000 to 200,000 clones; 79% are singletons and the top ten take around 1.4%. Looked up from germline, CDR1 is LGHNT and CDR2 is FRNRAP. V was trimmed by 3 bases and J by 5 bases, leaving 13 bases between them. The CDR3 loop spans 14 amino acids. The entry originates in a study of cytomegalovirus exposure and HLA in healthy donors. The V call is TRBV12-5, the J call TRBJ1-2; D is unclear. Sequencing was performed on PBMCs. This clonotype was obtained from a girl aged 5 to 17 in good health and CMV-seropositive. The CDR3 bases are TGTGCTAGTGGTTTCCCAGGAATAGAGTATGGCTACACCTTC. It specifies CASGFPGIEYGYTF.